Below, one T cell receptor beta chain is given with its context. This clone's antigen is unknown. No base quality information exists; no much larger clone differs at one position. The record originates from a study of a mutant IDH1 vaccine in newly diagnosed glioma (dated by TCRdb to about 2021). Some background on the complete study: Vaccination was initiated 4-6 weeks after radiotherapy alone, or concurrently with temozolomide cycles in the chemotherapy-containing groups. Of the 30 or so patients who were treated, about 62% were male and roughly 38% were female, and the mean age was roughly 40 years. Before enrollment, most patients had been given radiochemotherapy with temozolomide as standard therapy, while the rest had received either radiotherapy alone or temozolomide alone. The week-35 safety follow-up was designated visit V12, and the week-47 end of study was designated visit V13. Peripheral blood was drawn at six visits: V03 (baseline), V05, V07, V10, V12 and V13. Longitudinal TCRB deep sequencing was done for 25 to 30 treated patients, wherever samples were available for exploratory analyses. Study-level results and caveats: Immune responses induced by the vaccine were seen in roughly 95% of patients across multiple MHC alleles. It was noted by the authors that analyses of patient blood samples could not be reproduced owing to sample limitations. PBMC samples for TCRB deep sequencing were selected based on availability. No apparent relationship was observed between pseudoprogression and alterations in the top peripheral T cell clonotypes detected by TCRB sequencing.

The library relied on the immunoSEQ multiplex PCR assay. Rearranged TCR beta chain sequences were amplified using the hsTCRB Kit according to the manufacturer's protocol. Sequencing of TCRB libraries was carried out on an Illumina MiSeq. In the authors' own workflow: The kit vendor's proprietary platform handled demultiplexing, trimming and gene mapping. This is the immuneACCESS table as TCRdb keeps it, with only in-frame sequences that have V and J called. A part of the clones is gone; compared with another copy, unresolved V genes explain less than half, and the rest is unexplained. V, J and clone size derive from that table, while D and trimming were established from the DNA sequence. The sample table contains approximately 34,000 clones; only one count was recorded for 89% of them. The ten largest clones represent around 2.2% of the sample. What this sample's time point label stands for: week 47, end of study. Each vaccine dose was 300 ug of a 20-mer mutant IDH1 peptide in Montanide, given subcutaneously with topical imiquimod. Patients received eight vaccinations in weeks 1, 3, 5, 7, 11, 15, 19 and 23, corresponding to visits V03 through V10. All donors had newly diagnosed IDH1-mutant astrocytomas of WHO grade 3 or 4 that showed loss of nuclear ATRX. The samples were drawn from NOA16, a multicentre, single-arm, open-label phase I trial in Germany that tested a mutant IDH1 peptide vaccine in humans for the first time. Genomic DNA for TCRB sequencing was extracted from EDTA blood using the DNeasy Blood and Tissue Kit.

The CDR3 starts with the cysteine, ends with the phenylalanine, and has 15 residues. Only the CDR3 part of the read is kept: 45 bases, read in frame from the first base. Sequences SGHTA (CDR1) and FQGNSA (CDR2) are obtained from the germline V gene. Trimming takes 5 bases off V and 5 bases off J; junction bases not matched to a gene: 11. The sequenced sample was PBMCs, obtained from a glioma patient whose treatment included an IDH1 peptide vaccine. This chain joins TRBV7-2 to TRBJ2-5; 7 bases in between match TRBD2. The clonotype comes from a man aged 40-49 years with glioma. The CDR3 corresponds to CASSTRVAGVETQYF. The base sequence is TGTGCCAGCAGCACCCGTGTGGCGGGAGTGGAGACCCAGTACTTC.